A selection of T cell receptor beta chains follows, all from one sample in a study of T cell changes during pregnancy in multiple sclerosis. Libraries were prepared by immunoSEQ multiplex PCR; TCRdb keeps only in-frame clonotypes and omits some of them. The sample has around 40,000 clones; about nine tenths are singletons. Source: CD4+ T cells from peripheral blood mononuclear cells, taken in the first trimester of pregnancy. The receptor set was obtained from a female donor in good health, enrolled as a control in a pregnancy study. Each CDR3 is given with its conserved first and last residue. A D gene is named only where the DNA matches it firmly. Expanded clones are given a class, and other clones once, few, many or no size at all.

clone size,CDR3 length,D gene,J gene,V gene,CDR3 DNA,CDR3 protein
-,14,-,TRBJ2-7,TRBV11-1,TGTGCCAGCAGCTTTTCGACAATTTCCTACGAGCAGTACTTC,CASSFSTISYEQYF
-,15,-,TRBJ1-5,TRBV30,TGTGCCTGGCGCAAATCTCAGGTTGGCAATCAGCCCCAGCATTTT,CAWRKSQVGNQPQHF
-,16,TRBD1,TRBJ2-7,TRBV18,TGTGCCAGCTCTCAAGTCCCGGGACAGGGATCCTACGAGCAGTACTTC,CASSQVPGQGSYEQYF
few,13,TRBD1,TRBJ2-7,TRBV9,TGTGCCAGCAGCATGACAGGGGTAAGCGAGCAGTACTTC,CASSMTGVSEQYF
-,15,-,TRBJ2-5,TRBV9,TGTGCCAGCAGCGTACGGCTAGCAAGTCGGGAGACCCAGTACTTC,CASSVRLASRETQYF
-,15,TRBD1,TRBJ1-1,TRBV4-3,TGCGCCAGCAGTCCGACCGGGACAGCGAACACTGAAGCTTTCTTT,CASSPTGTANTEAFF
-,16,TRBD1,TRBJ1-2,TRBV7-2,TGTGCCAGCAGCTTAGGGCCCTGGCAGGGGGCTTCTGGCTACACCTTC,CASSLGPWQGASGYTF
-,15,TRBD1,TRBJ2-7,TRBV19,TGTGCCACAATTCCCGGGACAGAAGGACCTTACGAGCAGTACTTC,CATIPGTEGPYEQYF
-,15,TRBD1,TRBJ2-7,TRBV10-3,TGTGCCATCTCGCCTTCCGGGACAGGGGCCTACGAGCAGTACTTC,CAISPSGTGAYEQYF
-,15,TRBD1,TRBJ2-3,TRBV10-3,TGTGCCATCAGTGACCCCGACAGGGCAGCAGATACGCAGTATTTT,CAISDPDRAADTQYF
-,19,TRBD2,TRBJ2-1,TRBV18,TGTGCCAGCTCACCACTTACTAGCGGGGGCCCGGGCTCCTACAATGAGCAGTTCTTC,CASSPLTSGGPGSYNEQFF
-,16,TRBD2,TRBJ2-1,TRBV6-6,TGTGCCAGCAGTTACGGGGCGTCGGGGGGGGACAATGAGCAGTTCTTC,CASSYGASGGDNEQFF
once,17,-,TRBJ2-1,TRBV7-2,TGTGCCAGCAGCTTCCCTAAGGCTGACTTCTCCTACAATGAGCAGTTCTTC,CASSFPKADFSYNEQFF
-,16,TRBD2,TRBJ2-1,TRBV4-1,TGCGCCAGCAGCCGAGGTTCTAGCGGGGGGAACAATGAGCAGTTCTTC,CASSRGSSGGNNEQFF
-,16,-,TRBJ2-3,TRBV18,TGTGCCAGCTCACTGAGGTGGGGGGATAGCACAGATACGCAGTATTTT,CASSLRWGDSTDTQYF
-,15,TRBD1,TRBJ1-2,TRBV28,TGTGCCAGCAGAACGACAGGGGGCCTACCCTTCCGCTACACCTTC,CASRTTGGLPFRYTF
-,17,TRBD1,TRBJ2-2,TRBV15,TGTGCCACCAGCACTCCTCGGACAGGGGGGGACACCGGGGAGCTGTTTTTT,CATSTPRTGGDTGELFF
-,16,TRBD2,TRBJ2-3,TRBV5-4,TGTGCCAGCAGCTTCCGACTAGCGGGGGGCAGGGATACGCAGTATTTT,CASSFRLAGGRDTQYF
-,16,TRBD1,TRBJ1-2,TRBV9,TGTGCCAGCAGCGTTGGACAGGGTGGAGATAACTATGGCTACACCTTC,CASSVGQGGDNYGYTF
few,15,-,TRBJ1-2,TRBV7-9,TGTGCCAGCAGCTTAGCCGGGACTCCAAGGAGTGGCTACACCTTC,CASSLAGTPRSGYTF
-,16,-,TRBJ1-2,TRBV19,TGTGCCAGTAGTAAAGGAGGTGATTTGGGGAGCTATGGCTACACCTTC,CASSKGGDLGSYGYTF
once,16,-,TRBJ1-1,TRBV28,TGTGCCAGCAGTTCCGCTGGGATTAATGCCGGCGGGTTCGCTTTCTTT,CASSSAGINAGGFAFF